This T cell receptor (gamma chain) was documented in a study of gamma-delta chains in newborns, infants, children. Study overall: Microbial exposure reportedly drives polyclonal innate γδ T cell expansion after birth.

TCRdb reanalyzed the reads using CATT. Found here are around 2,700 gamma-chain clones, 43% of them singletons; the top ten hold around 4.5%. J lost 1 base, V lost 2 bases, and 8 bases had no gene match. The CDR3 is 15 residues long. Germline V lookup: CDR1 VENAVY, CDR2 YDSYNSRV. The sequenced sample was blood. The genes are TRGV8 and TRGJ1 or TRGJ2. The receptor was derived from a child who was a newborn, infant or young child, either healthy, febrile or measles-vaccinated (not recorded which). The CDR3 is CATWDTPLNYYKKLF. Written as DNA, the CDR3 is TGTGCCACCTGGGATACACCCCTCAATTATTATAAGAAACTCTTT.